The next 17 T cell receptor beta chains were all read from a single sample in a study of blood T cell repertoires in COVID-19. Only in-frame clones appear in the TCRdb table, and some are missing; sequencing was by immunoSEQ multiplex PCR. The sample contains under 250,000 clones, about 84% of which appear only once. The sample taken for sequencing was PBMCs or T cells enriched from blood (not recorded which). Receptors originate from a man in his fifties or sixties who had recovered from COVID-19.

V is TRBV6-5 and J is TRBJ1-2; 11 nucleotides line up with TRBD1. The germline V gene encodes CDR1 MNHEY and CDR2 SVGAGI. Trimming took 7 bases from V and 4 from J; bases not matched to a gene: 8. The CDR3 is 15 amino acids. DNA for the CDR3: TGTGCCAGCATGCCCCGGGACAGGGGGGGCTATGGCTACACCTTC. It encodes CASMPRDRGGYGYTF.

As to this clone: One end of the junction varies from germline; a read error may be responsible. J is TRBJ1-5 and V is TRBV6-5; 9 nucleotides agree with TRBD1. The length of the CDR3 is 15 residues. Germline V lookup: CDR1 MNHEY, CDR2 SVGAGI. The CDR3 DNA sequence: TGTGCCAGCAGTCCCGGGACAGGGAACTTTCAGGCCCAGCATTTT. It encodes CASSPGTGNFQAQHF.

The V and J genes are TRBV5-1 and TRBJ2-7, with 8 bases that match TRBD1. From germline, CDR1 is SGHRS and CDR2 YFSETQ. The CDR3 has 14 amino acids. The V segment lost 3 bases and the J segment 6 bases; nucleotides outside the gene matches: 8. In DNA, the CDR3 is TGCGCCAGCAGCTCCTGGACAGGGCCCCCCGAGCAGTACTTC. Translated: CASSSWTGPPEQYF.

The chain has TRBV29-1 and TRBJ1-2; 8 bases line up with TRBD1. Germline CDR1 and CDR2: SQVTM and ANQGSEA. V lost 0 bases, J lost 8 bases, and 11 bases stayed unmatched. The CDR3 has 15 residues. CDR3 coding DNA: TGCAGCGTTGAAGATCCCAGGGGGCGCCTCTGGGGCTACACCTTC. It codes for CSVEDPRGRLWGYTF.

V and J are TRBV20-1 and TRBJ1-1, with TRBD1 matching over 9 bases. Trimming removed 5 bases from V and 6 bases from J; junction bases left unmatched: 7. Germline V gene data show CDR1 as DFQATT and CDR2 as SNEGSKA (reference sequence). The CDR3 is made up of 13 amino acids. The CDR3 nucleotides are TGCAGTGCTGGTGGACAGGGGTGGTCTGAAGCTTTCTTT. This encodes CSAGGQGWSEAFF.

This sequence joins TRBV5-1 and TRBJ1-1, with TRBD1 as a possible D gene (6 bases). This CDR3 has 15 amino acids. CDR1 and CDR2 (germline): SGHRS, YFSETQ. Trimming cost V 0 bases and J 5 bases, with 14 bases left between them. The CDR3 sequence is CASSLGGTQGTEAFF. The CDR3 DNA reads as TGCGCCAGCAGCTTGGGGGGGACCCAGGGGACTGAAGCTTTCTTT.

This rearrangement joins TRBV7-8 to TRBJ2-7; 9 nucleotides agree with TRBD1. Trimming took 1 base from V and 5 from J; bases not matched to a gene: 9. The length of the CDR3 is 16 residues. Per the germline V gene, CDR1 is SGHVS and CDR2 is FQNEAQ. The CDR3 DNA follows: TGTGCCAGCAGCTTAGTCTCCGGGACAGGGTTTGACGAGCAGTACTTC. Its protein product is CASSLVSGTGFDEQYF.

CDR3 bases: TGTGCCAGCAGCTTAGATGTAGGGAGGGCTGAAGCTTTCTTT. This translates into CASSLDVGRAEAFF. The J gene is TRBJ1-1, the V gene TRBV7-9; D not certain. The V gene lost 1 base and the J gene lost 6 bases, with 12 bases spanning the gap. The CDR3 is made up of 14 amino acids. CDR1 and CDR2 (germline): SEHNR, FQNEAQ (reference sequence).

The chain uses TRBV24-1 and TRBJ2-1; unclear D gene. V dropped 3 bases and J dropped 4 bases, with 6 bases sitting between them. The CDR3 runs 13 residues. Germline V gene data show CDR1 as KGHDR and CDR2 as SFDVKD. CDR3 nucleotide sequence: TGTGCCACCAGTGATCGCAGATACAATGAGCAGTTCTTC. This codes for CATSDRRYNEQFF.

The V gene is TRBV18, the J gene TRBJ2-3; 8 bases match TRBD1. The V gene end was trimmed by 3 bases and the J gene end by 1 base; junction bases not matched to a gene: 0. Germline V gives CDR1 KGHSH, CDR2 LQKENI. This CDR3 has 14 residues. CDR3 region: CASSPTGGTDTQYF. The DNA of the CDR3 is TGTGCCAGCTCACCGACAGGGGGCACAGATACGCAGTATTTT.

The chain combines TRBV18 with TRBJ1-1; 7 bases line up with TRBD1. With 5 bases clipped from V and 6 bases from J, the junction kept 6 bases outside the gene matches. The CDR3 runs to 13 residues. CDR1 and CDR2 from the germline V gene are KGHSH and LQKENI. The CDR3 sequence: CASSADRVSEAFF. CDR3 DNA sequence: TGTGCCAGCTCAGCCGACAGGGTCTCTGAAGCTTTCTTT.

The chain links TRBV29-1 to TRBJ2-3; TRBD2 agrees at 13 bases. CDR3 length: 16 amino acids. The junction had 12 bases not matched to a gene; V was cut back by 6 bases and J by 6 bases. Germline-derived CDR1 and CDR2 are SQVTM and ANQGSEA. The CDR3 loop is CSVDTSGGVSGDTQYF. CDR3 in DNA: TGCAGCGTGGACACTAGCGGGGGGGTATCTGGGGATACGCAGTATTTT.

V gene TRBV30 combines with J gene TRBJ1-1, with D possibly matching TRBD1 (5 bases). V shed 5 bases and J shed 1 base, with 8 bases lying between them. This CDR3 has 12 amino acids. CDR1 is GTSNPN and CDR2 is SVGIG in the germline V gene (reference sequence). CDR3 sequence: CAWGQGNTEAFF. The CDR3 DNA reads TGTGCCTGGGGTCAGGGGAACACTGAAGCTTTCTTT.

The chain recombines TRBV6-1 with TRBJ1-5; D is undetermined. Per the germline V gene, CDR1 is MNHNS and CDR2 is SASEGT. V lost 7 bases and J 4 bases, leaving 11 bases between the germline ends. The CDR3 spans 13 residues. CDR3 DNA: TGTGCCAGCAAAGGTACGGGAAATCAGCCCCAGCATTTT. Amino acid sequence: CASKGTGNQPQHF.

The chain recombines TRBV10-3 with TRBJ1-2, with D perhaps matching TRBD1 (6 bases). V was trimmed by 3 bases and J by 4 bases, leaving 9 bases between them. This CDR3 spans 13 amino acids. The V gene's germline CDR1 is ENHRY and CDR2 SYGVKD. CDR3 sequence: CAISDQGSYGYTF. DNA for the CDR3: TGTGCCATCAGTGATCAGGGGAGCTATGGCTACACCTTC.

J is TRBJ1-3 and V is TRBV5-1, with 7 bases lining up with TRBD1. CDR1 is SGHRS, CDR2 YFSETQ, per germline. The CDR3 contains 19 residues. V lost 3 bases, J lost 0 bases, and 15 bases stayed unmatched. CDR3 coding DNA: TGCGCCAGCAGCTCGGGACAGCTCTTGGACCTTTCCTCTGGAAACACCATATATTTT. Protein: CASSSGQLLDLSSGNTIYF.

The rearrangement links TRBV19 to TRBJ1-5; maybe TRBD1 (5 bases). CDR1 is LNHDA and CDR2 is SQIVND in the germline V gene (reference sequence). V was shortened by 7 bases and J by 2 bases, with 9 bases between the two germline ends. This CDR3 is 13 amino acids long. The CDR3 bases are TGTGCCAGTACAGGGTACGGCAATCAGCCCCAGCATTTT. Translation gives CASTGYGNQPQHF.